This T cell receptor (beta chain) appears in the sequencing data of a study of cytomegalovirus exposure and HLA in healthy donors. For the study at large: Among the approximately 400 donors who were genotyped, about 79% fell in the genetic ancestry cluster that is associated with self-reported Caucasian donors. General observations from the study: Later on, analysis showed that most CMV-associated TCR beta chains appeared to be HLA-restricted.

PCR involved 60 Vbeta and 13 Jbeta primers. Measured with immunoSEQ multiplex PCR; TCRdb has only the in-frame clones, and not every one. The sample holds fewer than 200,000 clones, about four fifths seen once. Comments on this clone: As yet, its antigen is unknown.

Sequenced sample: PBMCs. This clonotype originated in a woman aged 18-29 years in good health and CMV-seropositive.

CDR3 nucleotide sequence: TGTGCCAGCAGTTTGACAGTGAATCAGCCCCAGCATTTT. Translating it yields CASSLTVNQPQHF. The rearrangement joins TRBV27 to TRBJ1-5; tentatively, D is TRBD1 (5 bases). The germline V and J ends were trimmed by 3 bases and 4 bases, with 7 bases remaining between them. Germline CDR1 reads MNHEY; CDR2 reads SMNVEV (reference sequence). The CDR3 spans 13 residues.